This is a list of T cell receptor beta chains from one sample in a study of blood T cell repertoires in COVID-19. The table came from immunoSEQ multiplex PCR; TCRdb's copy has only in-frame clones and leaves some out. The sample has about 140,000 clones, roughly three quarters seen once. Sequenced sample: PBMCs or T cells enriched from blood (not recorded which). These receptors were collected from a woman aged 45-65 years who had recovered from COVID-19. CDR3s include the opening cysteine and the closing phenylalanine or tryptophan. D genes are given only for firm matches. Size tells how often a clone was seen (once, few, many) or the class of an expanded clone, and some rows leave it out.

>TRBJ1-6|few|.|TRBV7-9
TGTGCCAGCAGCTTGGGCCTCGGGGGGGCAGGCTCACCCCTCCACTTT
CASSLGLGGAGSPLHF
>TRBJ1-5|.|.|TRBV2
TGTGCCAGCAGTCCCACAATCAGCAATCAGCCCCAGCATTTT
CASSPTISNQPQHF
>TRBJ1-4|once|TRBD1|TRBV5-1
TGCGCCAGCAGCTTGGGGGACAGGGGGCCCGCTAATGAAAAACTGTTTTTT
CASSLGDRGPANEKLFF
>TRBJ1-4|.|.|TRBV5-1
TGCGCCAGCAGCCCAGGGCTGACAGGCAGCGAAAAACTGTTTTTT
CASSPGLTGSEKLFF
>TRBJ2-7|.|TRBD1|TRBV2
TGTGCCAGCAACCGGGACAGGGCCTACGAGCAGTACTTC
CASNRDRAYEQYF
>TRBJ1-1|.|.|TRBV11-1
TGTGCCAGCAGCCCACGGGGGGCGCCAGGAACTGAAGCTTTCTTT
CASSPRGAPGTEAFF
>TRBJ1-4|.|.|TRBV19
TGTGCCAGTAGTATCGGGGACAATAATGAAAAACTGTTTTTT
CASSIGDNNEKLFF
>TRBJ1-4|once|.|TRBV2
TGTGCCAGCAGTGTAGGGACACCTGAAAAACTGTTTTTT
CASSVGTPEKLFF
>TRBJ2-1|.|TRBD2|TRBV6-1
TGTGCCAGCAGTGAAGCTAGCGGGGGGGCCCATGAGCAGTTCTTC
CASSEASGGAHEQFF
>TRBJ1-1|.|TRBD1|TRBV7-2
TGTGCCAGCAGCTTTCGGACAGGGGGCTCTGAAGCTTTCTTT
CASSFRTGGSEAFF
>TRBJ1-1|.|.|TRBV10-1
TGCGCCAGCAGTGAGGACATGACGTCCGGAACTTTCTTT
CASSEDMTSGTFF
>TRBJ2-3|.|TRBD2|TRBV7-9
TGTGCCAGCAGCAATGGACTAGCACCCACAGATACGCAGTATTTT
CASSNGLAPTDTQYF
>TRBJ2-7|.|.|TRBV6-1
TGTGCCAGCAGTGAAAGAGGGTACGAGCAGTACTTC
CASSERGYEQYF
>TRBJ1-3|.|TRBD1|TRBV4-2
TGTGCCAGCAGCCAAGCTCCGGGACAGTCTGGAAACACCATATATTTT
CASSQAPGQSGNTIYF
>TRBJ2-5|.|TRBD1|TRBV28
TGTGCCAGCGATAGAACGACAGGGCAACAAGAGACCCAGTACTTC
CASDRTTGQQETQYF
>TRBJ1-5|.|TRBD1|TRBV9
TGTGCCAGCAGCGTAGATAGCAGGGGGGATCAGCCCCAGCATTTT
CASSVDSRGDQPQHF
>TRBJ1-4|.|.|TRBV19
TGTGCCAGTAGCCCTCTCTATGGAGCTAATGAAAAACTGTTTTTT
CASSPLYGANEKLFF
>TRBJ1-1|.|TRBD1|TRBV30
TGTGCCTGGAGAGGGGACAGCATGAACACTGAAGCTTTCTTT
CAWRGDSMNTEAFF
>TRBJ2-7|.|TRBD1|TRBV29-1
TGCAGCGTTGCGAAGGACAGGGTCTCCTACGAGCAGTACTTC
CSVAKDRVSYEQYF
>TRBJ1-1|.|.|TRBV5-6
TGTGCCAGCAGCTCACAGGGATACACTGAAGCTTTCTTT
CASSSQGYTEAFF
>TRBJ2-1|.|TRBD2|TRBV7-9
TGTGCCAGCAGCTCGGCGGGACTAGCGGGGGGTGAGCAGTTCTTC
CASSSAGLAGGEQFF
>TRBJ1-6|.|TRBD1|TRBV6-5
TGTGCCAGCAGTACCTGGACAGGTCGAAATTCACCCCTCCACTTT
CASSTWTGRNSPLHF
>TRBJ1-2|.|TRBD1|TRBV29-1
TGCAGCGTTGAAAACTTTATGGGACAGGGGGCCTATGGCTACACCTTC
CSVENFMGQGAYGYTF
>TRBJ1-2|few|.|TRBV19
TGTGCCAGCAGACCGGACAGAAGCTATGGCTACACCTTC
CASRPDRSYGYTF
>TRBJ2-3|few|.|TRBV12-3/TRBV12-4
TGTGCCAGCCCCCCGGGACTGGGGCAGTATTTT
CASPPGLGQYF
>TRBJ1-2|.|TRBD1|TRBV7-9
TGTGCCAGCCGGGGGGGACAGCCCTGGTTGGACACCTTC
CASRGGQPWLDTF
>TRBJ1-5|.|.|TRBV5-6
TGTGCCAGCAGCTTTCTGGCAGACAATCAGCCCCAGCATTTT
CASSFLADNQPQHF
>TRBJ1-2|few|.|TRBV5-1
TGCGCCAGCAGGGTTACAGGGATGTCAAACTATGGCTACACCTTC
CASRVTGMSNYGYTF
>TRBJ2-5|.|TRBD1|TRBV6-1
TGTGCCAGCAGTGACAGGGGGTCACAAGAGACCCAGTACTTC
CASSDRGSQETQYF
>TRBJ2-1|.|.|TRBV5-1
TGCGCCAGCAGGAGGGATTTCTGGTCAGCGGGTGAGCAGTTCTTC
CASRRDFWSAGEQFF
>TRBJ2-7|.|.|TRBV6-5
TGTGCCAGCAGTTACTCACAGGGCAAGCAGTACTTC
CASSYSQGKQYF
>TRBJ1-2|.|TRBD1|TRBV7-8
TGTGCCAGCAGCCGGGGGACAGGGGAGAACTATGGCTACACCTTC
CASSRGTGENYGYTF
>TRBJ1-1|few|.|TRBV19
TGTGCCAGTAGTATAGGGGCAGGGCAAGCTTTCTTT
CASSIGAGQAFF